This T cell receptor (beta chain) was profiled in a study of blood T cell repertoires in COVID-19 (dated by TCRdb to 2018 to 2021). Describing the broader study: Collaborator samples came from the United States, Italy and Spain and covered acute and convalescent phases of COVID-19. The material from the prospective study consisted of cDNA or gDNA derived from T cells, B-cell-depleted T cells, or PBMCs. Subjects who had been exposed to COVID-19, were actively infected with it, or had recovered from it provided the deeply sampled blood TCRbeta repertoires that made up the dataset. The repertoires were made available in a free public database intended to serve as a resource for research on the immune response to SARS-CoV-2. Nearly every sample came with metadata listing a de-identified subject ID, COVID-19 status, age in years and sex. The samples were drawn from the first 160 participants of the ongoing ImmuneRACE study and from over 950 subjects provided by 6 global collaborators. Where available, HLA class I and class II types were taken from metadata supplied by the sample provider and were not determined by assay-based typing.

A note on this clone: Its antigen target is currently unknown. No much larger clone exists at a distance of one base, and base qualities are not known.

TCRbeta CDR3 regions were amplified from genomic DNA by means of the immunoSEQ Assay, a bias-controlled multiplex PCR. Turning to the authors' computational methods: Within the assay, amplification of reference gene primers was used to estimate how many nucleated cells each sample contained. To quantify the absolute abundance of each unique TCRbeta CDR3 rearrangement, sequence reads were collapsed and filtered. Productive Simpson clonality was computed per sample as the square root of Simpson's diversity index over productive rearrangements. TCRdb provides this immuneACCESS table in a form limited to in-frame rearrangements. Some clones are lacking; in checked studies, under half of them reflect an unresolved V gene, and why the rest are absent is not known. The V and J calls and the clone size are those of that table, but D and trimming were determined from the DNA. The sample table shows approximately 170,000 clones, and 88% are seen once. The top ten hold roughly 10% of the sample.

Results and caveats for the whole study, not just this receptor: The amount of clinical and demographic metadata varied by source and participant and was provided uncurated.

Participants in the prospective study were aged roughly 18 to 100 years, lived in over 20 United States geographic areas, and enrolled through a virtual design. To assign participants to cohorts, the prospective study relied on clinical history that participants themselves reported in a screening survey and a study questionnaire. For ImmuneRACE Cohort 3, a participant was defined as recovered based on two consecutive negative NP/OP PCR tests, clearance by a healthcare professional, or resolution of symptoms. Each participant in the prospective study had whole blood, serum and a nasopharyngeal or oropharyngeal swab collected by mobile phlebotomists. Participants in the prospective study had the option to provide additional blood draws and questionnaires over a roughly 2-month period. Before DNA extraction, blood samples from the prospective study were shipped at room temperature or frozen. A distance of 10 bases separates the germline ends of V and J, which lose 1 base and 6 bases respectively. The CDR3 contains 14 residues, cysteine and phenylalanine counted. Only CDR3 DNA remains: 42 bases, in frame from the first base. CDR1 and CDR2 were assigned from the germline V gene (reference sequence) as LGHDT and YNNKEL.

The sequence derives from a woman younger than 30 who had recovered from COVID-19. The chain joins TRBV3-1 (or the pseudogene TRBV3-2) to TRBJ2-4; TRBD1 is perhaps the D gene, given 7 matching bases. Sequencing was performed on PBMCs or T cells enriched from blood (not recorded which). The nucleotide sequence is TGTGCCAGCAGCCAAGGACAGGGAGGAAACATTCAGTACTTC. The translation is CASSQGQGGNIQYF.